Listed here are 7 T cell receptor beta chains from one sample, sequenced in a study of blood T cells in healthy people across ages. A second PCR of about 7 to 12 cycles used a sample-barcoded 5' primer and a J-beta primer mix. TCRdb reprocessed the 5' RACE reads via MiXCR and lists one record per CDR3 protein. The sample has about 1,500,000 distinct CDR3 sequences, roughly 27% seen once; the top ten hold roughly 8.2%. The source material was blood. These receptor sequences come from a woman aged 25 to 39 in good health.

In DNA form, the CDR3 reads TGTGCCAGCAGCCAAGGGACTTCCGTTACGCAGTATTTT. Residues: CASSQGTSVTQYF. The chain recombines TRBV3-1 with TRBJ2-3; D possibly corresponds to TRBD2 (5 bases). The ends were cut back, 1 base at V and 8 bases at J, with 10 bases in the middle. The CDR3 spans 13 residues. Germline CDR1 LGHDT, CDR2 YNNKEL (reference sequence).

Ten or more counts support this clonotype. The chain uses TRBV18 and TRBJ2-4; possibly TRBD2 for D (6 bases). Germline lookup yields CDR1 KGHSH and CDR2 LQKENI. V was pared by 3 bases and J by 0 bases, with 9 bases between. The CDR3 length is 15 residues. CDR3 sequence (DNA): TGTGCCAGCTCACCGGACGGGAGAGCCAAAAACATTCAGTACTTC. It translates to CASSPDGRAKNIQYF.

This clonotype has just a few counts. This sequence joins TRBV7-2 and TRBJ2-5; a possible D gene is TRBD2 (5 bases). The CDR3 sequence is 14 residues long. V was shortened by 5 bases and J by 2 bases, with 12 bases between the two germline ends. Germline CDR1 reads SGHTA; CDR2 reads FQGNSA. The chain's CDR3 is CASSRGSWQETQYF. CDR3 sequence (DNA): TGTGCCAGCAGCCGAGGGAGTTGGCAAGAGACCCAGTACTTC.

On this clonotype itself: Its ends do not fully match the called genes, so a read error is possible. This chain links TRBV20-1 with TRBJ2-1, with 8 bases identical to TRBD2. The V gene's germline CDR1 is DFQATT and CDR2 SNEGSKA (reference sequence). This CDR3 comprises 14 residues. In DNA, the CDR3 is TGCAGTGCCAGAGATTCGGGACTAGACTACGAGCAGTTCTTC. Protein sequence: CSARDSGLDYEQFF.

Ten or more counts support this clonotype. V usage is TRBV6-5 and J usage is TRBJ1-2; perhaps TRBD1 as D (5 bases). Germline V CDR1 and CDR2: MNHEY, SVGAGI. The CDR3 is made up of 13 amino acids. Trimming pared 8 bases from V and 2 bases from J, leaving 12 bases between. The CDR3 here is CASSGAANYGYTF. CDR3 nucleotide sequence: TGTGCCAGCTCCGGGGCGGCCAACTATGGCTACACCTTC.

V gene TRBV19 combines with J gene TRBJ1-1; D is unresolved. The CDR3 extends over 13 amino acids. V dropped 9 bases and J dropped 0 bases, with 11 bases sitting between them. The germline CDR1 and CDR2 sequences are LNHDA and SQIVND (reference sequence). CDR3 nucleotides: TGTGCCAGGAGATTCGGATTGAACACTGAAGCTTTCTTT. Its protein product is CARRFGLNTEAFF.

For the CDR3, the DNA is TGCAGTGCTATCTCGCAACTGGGACAGGGGGTAAATGAGCAGTTCTTC. Encoded protein: CSAISQLGQGVNEQFF. This chain links TRBV20-1 with TRBJ2-1; 11 nucleotides agree with TRBD1. The germline CDR1 and CDR2 sequences are DFQATT and SNEGSKA (reference sequence). This CDR3 is built from 16 residues. The V gene end was trimmed by 4 bases and the J gene end by 7 bases; junction bases not matched to a gene: 12.